This passage covers 10 T cell receptor beta chains from one sample sequenced in a study of technical replicates of blood from a handful of donors (dated by TCRdb to between 2016 and 2019). The library was built by means of the immunoSEQ multiplex PCR assay. Entries here come from immuneACCESS through TCRdb and include only in-frame sequences with V and J called. Some clones fail to appear in such tables; in the studies checked, an unresolved V gene covers under half of the shortfall, and the cause of the remainder is unknown. The sample yields 79,000 or so clones; 96% were counted once. Together, the top ten hold 0.3% to 0.35% of the sample. Sequencing was carried out using T cells isolated from PBMCs. The source of these receptors is a human donor in good health.

The gene calls are TRBV9 and TRBJ1-1; maybe TRBD1 (6 bases). CDR3 length equals 12 residues. CDR1 and CDR2 from the germline V gene are SGDLS and YYNGEE. The V end was cut by 6 bases, the J end by 6 bases, with 12 bases between. Written as DNA, the CDR3 is TGTGCCAGCACGGGGCAGGGGTCTGAAGCTTTCTTT. This translates into CASTGQGSEAFF.

The rearrangement links TRBV29-1 to TRBJ2-3; 7 bases line up with TRBD1. CDR3 size: 14 residues. Trimming at V came to 7 bases and at J to 1 base, leaving 8 bases not matched to a gene. CDR1 and CDR2 from the germline V gene are SQVTM and ANQGSEA. For the CDR3, the DNA is TGCAGCGGATCCGGGACAGAGGGCACAGATACGCAGTATTTT. It is translated as CSGSGTEGTDTQYF.

The chain uses TRBV7-3 and TRBJ2-2; maybe TRBD1 (6 bases). Trimming cost V 3 bases and J 6 bases, with 8 bases left between them. Per germline, CDR1 SGHTA and CDR2 FQGTGA. The CDR3 runs to 13 residues. This CDR3 reads CASSFTGSGELFF. CDR3 in DNA: TGTGCCAGCAGCTTTACAGGGTCCGGGGAGCTGTTTTTT.

The chain recombines TRBV23-1 with TRBJ2-1; D uncertain. TRBV23-1 is an open reading frame, and its role is uncertain. The CDR3 covers 12 residues. Trimming shortened V by 4 bases and J by 6 bases, and 7 bases separated the two germline ends. The CDR3 region is CASSPPSNEQFF. In DNA form, the CDR3 reads TGCGCCAGCAGTCCGCCTAGCAATGAGCAGTTCTTC.

This chain connects TRBV2 to TRBJ1-2, with D unresolved. Germline V gene sequence: CDR1 SNHLY, CDR2 FYNNEI. This CDR3 is built from 13 residues. The V and J ends lost 4 bases and 0 bases respectively, with 6 bases between them. The CDR3 spells CASSVEANYGYTF. The CDR3 region has the DNA TGTGCCAGCAGTGTAGAGGCTAACTATGGCTACACCTTC.

The genes are TRBV28 and TRBJ2-7; 8 nucleotides align to TRBD1. CDR3 length: 15 amino acids. Looked up from germline, CDR1 is MDHEN and CDR2 is SYDVKM. The V gene end was trimmed by 1 base and the J gene end by 4 bases; junction bases not matched to a gene: 6. The CDR3 reads CASSLYAGTGYEQYF. The CDR3 DNA reads as TGTGCCAGCAGTTTATACGCCGGGACAGGTTACGAGCAGTACTTC. The complete variable domain, with remaining parts taken from reference TRBV28 and TRBJ2-7, reads DVKVTQSSRYLVKRTGEKVFLECVQDMDHENMFWYRQDPGLGLRLIYFSYDVKMKEKGDIPEGYSVSREKKERFSLILESASTNQTSMYLCASSLYAGTGYEQYFGPGTRLTVT.

The chain links TRBV15 to TRBJ2-1; 7 nucleotides agree with TRBD2. CDR3 length equals 16 residues. CDR1 and CDR2 from the germline V gene are LNHNV and YYDKDF (reference sequence). J lost 0 bases, V lost 4 bases, and 6 bases had no gene match. CDR3 nucleotides: TGTGCCACCAGCAACCTTCTAGCGGCCTCCTACAATGAGCAGTTCTTC. Its protein product is CATSNLLAASYNEQFF. Looking up the rest from reference TRBV15 and TRBJ2-1 gives the full variable domain: DAMVIQNPRYQVTQFGKPVTLSCSQTLNHNVMYWYQQKSSQAPKLLFHYYDKDFNNEADTPDNFQSRRPNTSFCFLDIRSPGLGDTAMYLCATSNLLAASYNEQFFGPGTRLTVL.

V is TRBV30 and J is TRBJ2-3, with 7 nucleotides matching TRBD2. CDR3 length equals 15 residues. V trimming: 5 bases; J trimming: 0 bases; junction bases outside the gene matches: 8. Germline V gives CDR1 GTSNPN, CDR2 SVGIG (reference sequence). The CDR3 loop reads CAWAWSGISTDTQYF. CDR3 nucleotide sequence: TGTGCCTGGGCCTGGAGCGGGATCAGCACAGATACGCAGTATTTT.

This chain connects TRBV6-5 to TRBJ2-7; tentatively, D is TRBD1 (6 bases). Trimming stripped 0 bases from V and 5 bases from J, with 17 bases between. Germline-derived CDR1 and CDR2 are MNHEY and SVGAGI. The CDR3 extends over 16 amino acids. For the CDR3, the DNA is TGTGCCAGCAGTTACTCCCTCCCAGGGGCGATGGACGAGCAGTACTTC. This translates into CASSYSLPGAMDEQYF.

The chain employs TRBV5-1 and TRBJ2-7; no definite D call. This CDR3 comprises 14 residues. Per the germline V gene, CDR1 is SGHRS and CDR2 is YFSETQ. The V and J ends lost 1 base and 7 bases respectively, with 15 bases between them. The CDR3 nucleotides read TGCGCCAGCAGCTTGACTAACGAAAGAGAAGAGCAGTACTTC. It translates to CASSLTNEREEQYF.